The rows below give T cell receptor beta chains drawn from one sample of a study of blood T cell repertoires in COVID-19. The method was immunoSEQ multiplex PCR; TCRdb's version includes in-frame clones alone and lacks a portion of them. The sample carries 110,000 to 150,000 clones, roughly 85% recorded once. The sample was peripheral blood. The origin of the receptors is a man aged 45-65 years with acute or convalescent COVID-19. The CDR3 runs from the conserved cysteine through the conserved F or W. D genes are given only for firm matches. Expanded clones are given a class, and other clones once, few, many or no size at all.

TRBD1 | 14 | TRBJ1-2 | few | TRBV5-1 | CASSPDRANYGYTF | TGCGCCAGCAGCCCCGACAGGGCTAACTATGGCTACACCTTC
TRBD2 | 15 | TRBJ2-7 | . | TRBV19 | CASSAGTSGGYEQYF | TGTGCCAGTAGTGCCGGGACTAGCGGGGGCTATGAGCAGTACTTC
. | 15 | TRBJ2-3 | . | TRBV7-9 | CASSLFSGQTDTQYF | TGTGCCAGCAGCTTATTTTCCGGACAGACAGATACGCAGTATTTT
. | 14 | TRBJ2-1 | once | TRBV18 | CASSPRAADGEQFF | TGTGCCAGCTCACCACGTGCGGCGGATGGTGAGCAGTTCTTC
TRBD2 | 16 | TRBJ2-3 | once | TRBV19 | CASSIYGSGGTDTQYF | TGTGCCAGTAGTATTTATGGTAGCGGGGGAACAGATACGCAGTATTTT
. | 14 | TRBJ2-2 | . | TRBV27 | CASSFEVNTGELFF | TGTGCCAGCAGTTTTGAGGTGAACACCGGGGAGCTGTTTTTT
. | 14 | TRBJ1-1 | once | TRBV5-1 | CASKTTTANTEAFF | TGCGCCAGTAAAACCACTACCGCGAACACTGAAGCTTTCTTT
. | 14 | TRBJ2-3 | . | TRBV19 | CASSRLIAKDTQYF | TGTGCCAGTAGTAGACTTATCGCTAAAGATACGCAGTATTTT
TRBD1 | 16 | TRBJ2-7 | once | TRBV5-4 | CATREDRPKGFYEQYF | TGTGCCACCAGAGAGGACAGGCCAAAGGGGTTCTACGAGCAGTACTTC
. | 14 | TRBJ1-4 | . | TRBV2 | CASSELTTNEKLFF | TGTGCCAGCAGTGAACTTACAACTAATGAAAAACTGTTTTTT
. | 14 | TRBJ1-1 | . | TRBV6-5 | CASSRSARNTEAFF | TGTGCCAGCAGCCGAAGCGCCAGGAACACTGAAGCTTTCTTT
. | 13 | TRBJ1-6 | . | TRBV12-5 | CASARGDNSPLHF | TGTGCTAGTGCTCGGGGTGATAATTCACCCCTCCACTTT
. | 14 | TRBJ1-2 | . | TRBV11-3 | CASSLETGRDGYTF | TGTGCCAGCAGCTTAGAAACAGGGAGAGATGGCTACACCTTC
TRBD2 | 16 | TRBJ2-7 | . | TRBV27 | CASSSGVGRHSYEQYF | TGTGCCAGCAGTTCCGGGGTCGGGAGGCACTCCTACGAGCAGTACTTC
TRBD1 | 16 | TRBJ2-6 | . | TRBV28 | CASSEYRGAGANVLTF | TGTGCCAGCAGCGAGTACAGGGGAGCTGGGGCCAACGTCCTGACTTTC
. | 15 | TRBJ1-6 | . | TRBV5-6 | CASSLFTGISSPLHF | TGTGCCAGCAGCTTGTTTACAGGGATAAGCTCACCCCTCCACTTT
. | 13 | TRBJ2-7 | . | TRBV2 | CASSVGTAYEQYF | TGTGCCAGCAGTGTAGGTACAGCTTACGAGCAGTACTTC
. | 15 | TRBJ2-2 | . | TRBV5-4 | CASSWTVANTGELFF | TGTGCCAGCAGCTGGACAGTCGCGAACACCGGGGAGCTGTTTTTT
. | 15 | TRBJ1-5 | . | TRBV9 | CASSVDQVSNQPQHF | TGTGCCAGCAGCGTAGATCAGGTTAGCAATCAGCCCCAGCATTTT
. | 16 | TRBJ1-5 | few | TRBV6-6 | CASTQSQGRPSQPQHF | TGTGCCAGCACTCAAAGCCAGGGGCGCCCAAGTCAGCCCCAGCATTTT
. | 13 | TRBJ1-2 | . | TRBV19 | CASSPRDKDGYTF | TGTGCCAGTAGTCCCCGGGACAAGGATGGCTACACCTTC
. | 12 | TRBJ1-2 | . | TRBV29-1 | CSVITRSYGYTF | TGCAGCGTTATTACTAGATCCTATGGCTACACCTTC
. | 13 | TRBJ1-1 | once | TRBV6-6 | CASSRQENTEAFF | TGTGCCAGCAGTCGACAGGAAAACACTGAAGCTTTCTTT
. | 16 | TRBJ1-1 | . | TRBV30 | CAWSVPPHGGFTEAFF | TGTGCCTGGAGTGTACCCCCTCACGGGGGATTCACTGAAGCTTTCTTT
TRBD1 | 13 | TRBJ2-1 | once | TRBV7-6 | CASSYTGDSEQFF | TGTGCCAGCAGCTATACAGGGGATAGTGAGCAGTTCTTC
. | 15 | TRBJ1-1 | . | TRBV15 | CATSRDKGFLTEAFF | TGTGCCACCAGCAGGGACAAGGGATTTTTAACTGAAGCTTTCTTT
. | 14 | TRBJ1-1 | . | TRBV28 | CASSLGQGNAEAFF | TGTGCCAGCAGTTTAGGTCAGGGGAACGCTGAAGCTTTCTTT
. | 15 | TRBJ1-1 | . | TRBV6-6 | CASSYGPQGGTEAFF | TGTGCCAGCAGTTATGGGCCACAGGGTGGAACTGAAGCTTTCTTT
. | 12 | TRBJ1-1 | . | TRBV5-4 | CASSGGVSEAFF | TGTGCCAGCAGCGGAGGGGTCAGTGAAGCTTTCTTT
. | 13 | TRBJ1-1 | . | TRBV19 | CATAPRQHTEAFF | TGTGCCACCGCCCCCAGACAGCACACTGAAGCTTTCTTT
TRBD1 | 15 | TRBJ1-2 | . | TRBV19 | CASRTGSRGNYGYTF | TGTGCCAGTAGGACAGGGTCCCGGGGGAACTATGGCTACACCTTC
. | 14 | TRBJ1-2 | . | TRBV6-4 | CASSDSARAAGYTF | TGTGCCAGCAGTGACTCGGCCAGGGCCGCTGGCTACACCTTC
TRBD1 | 15 | TRBJ1-5 | . | TRBV30 | CAWSVQGQADQPQHF | TGTGCCTGGAGTGTACAGGGACAGGCAGATCAGCCCCAGCATTTT
. | 13 | TRBJ2-5 | . | TRBV12-3/TRBV12-4 | CASSGEIQETQYF | TGTGCCAGCAGCGGGGAGATTCAAGAGACCCAGTACTTC